Each of the 17 T cell receptor beta chains below was sequenced from the same sample in a study of T-cell memory formation after mild COVID-19. TCRdb reanalysed the 5' RACE reads using MiXCR and keeps one entry per CDR3 protein. The sample has just over 300,000 distinct CDR3 sequences, roughly a fifth seen once; the top ten hold roughly 21%. The sample was PBMCs or a T cell subset sorted from them (not recorded which). The receptors were gathered from a man between 18 and 29 years old who had mild COVID-19 (a few samples of this study predate the infection). Cell type and time point are not known.

Only a few counts were recorded for this clonotype. The V gene is TRBV9, the J gene TRBJ2-2; TRBD2 agrees at 9 bases. The V and J ends lost 4 bases and 2 bases, in that order; junction bases with no gene match: 3. In germline, CDR1 is SGDLS, CDR2 YYNGEE. This CDR3 is 15 amino acids long. The CDR3 sequence is CASSISGGNTGELFF. The CDR3 DNA sequence: TGTGCCAGCAGCATTAGCGGGGGCAACACCGGGGAGCTGTTTTTT.

This chain connects TRBV12-3 or TRBV12-4 to TRBJ1-2; D uncertain. CDR3 size: 12 residues. The V gene lost 1 base and the J gene lost 8 bases, with 8 bases spanning the gap. This chain's CDR3 is CASSLEGRGYTF. In DNA form, the CDR3 reads TGTGCCAGCAGTTTAGAGGGAAGGGGCTACACCTTC.

V is TRBV6-5 and J is TRBJ1-4; D is uncertain. V lost 6 bases, J lost 8 bases, and 7 bases lay in between. Per germline, CDR1 MNHEY and CDR2 SVGAGI. CDR3 length equals 11 residues. The CDR3 DNA follows: TGTGCCAGCAGGGGATTGGAAAAACTGTTTTTT. This gives the protein CASRGLEKLFF.

This clonotype was counted a few times. J is TRBJ1-1 and V is TRBV12-3 or TRBV12-4, with TRBD1 matching over 9 bases. The V segment lost 3 bases and the J segment 1 base; nucleotides outside the gene matches: 6. This CDR3 is 16 amino acids long. As DNA, the CDR3 is TGTGCCAGCAGTTTGAACAGGGGGCTGGGGAACACTGAAGCTTTCTTT. Translating it yields CASSLNRGLGNTEAFF.

This clonotype has a handful of counts. This chain links TRBV10-2 with TRBJ1-6; TRBD1 aligns across 11 bases. After removal of 6 bases from V and 7 bases from J, the junction contained 2 bases not matched to a gene. The germline V gene has CDR1 WSHSY and CDR2 SAAADI. CDR3 length: 14 amino acids. This CDR3 is CASSGTGGNSPLHF. CDR3 bases: TGCGCCAGCAGCGGGACAGGGGGGAATTCACCCCTCCACTTT.

This clonotype was recorded a few times. This chain uses TRBV3-1 with TRBJ1-1; D uncertain. The CDR3 totals 14 residues. Germline V lookup: CDR1 LGHDT, CDR2 YNNKEL (reference sequence). Trimming cost V 3 bases and J 0 bases, with 8 bases left between them. CDR3 coding DNA: TGTGCCAGCAGCCAGTTAGGTCTGAACACTGAAGCTTTCTTT. Residues: CASSQLGLNTEAFF.

The chain combines TRBV5-6 with TRBJ1-2; D not certain. Germline CDR1 SGHDT, CDR2 YYEEEE. The ends were cut back, 0 bases at V and 1 base at J, with 13 bases in the middle. This CDR3 has 16 amino acids. The CDR3 DNA reads TGTGCCAGCAGCTTGGTAACGGGTCTTTTTAACTATGGCTACACCTTC. Residues: CASSLVTGLFNYGYTF.

This rearrangement joins TRBV12-3 or TRBV12-4 to TRBJ2-7; TRBD1 agrees at 8 bases. This CDR3 is 15 amino acids long. V was pared by 5 bases and J by 7 bases, with 13 bases of the junction left unmatched. In nucleotides, the CDR3 is TGTGCCAGCAGTCCACCCGCGCAGGGGGCATGGGAGCAGTACGTC. Its translation: CASSPPAQGAWEQYV.

This chain links TRBV5-1 with TRBJ2-1; a possible D gene is TRBD2 (5 bases). The CDR3 loop spans 14 amino acids. The germline CDR1 and CDR2 sequences are SGHRS and YFSETQ. V dropped 3 bases and J dropped 9 bases, with 16 bases sitting between them. The CDR3 nucleotides are TGCGCCAGCAGCTCCGGGATAAGGGATTTTGAGCAGTTCTTC. Translation gives CASSSGIRDFEQFF.

The V and J genes are TRBV20-1 and TRBJ2-7; D not certain. Trimming took 2 bases from V and 5 from J, leaving 16 bases between them. Germline V gene data show CDR1 as DFQATT and CDR2 as SNEGSKA (reference sequence). The CDR3 is 14 residues long. CDR3 amino acids: CSARTLGRTNEQYV. As DNA, the CDR3 is TGCAGTGCTAGAACTCTGGGCAGAACGAACGAGCAGTACGTC.

J is TRBJ2-1 and V is TRBV28; TRBD2 matches at 8 bases. J was trimmed by 10 bases and V by 4 bases; bases with no gene match: 12. This CDR3 is 15 amino acids long. Per the germline V gene, CDR1 is MDHEN and CDR2 is SYDVKM. CDR3: CASSWPRGGRYEQFF. The CDR3 DNA reads TGTGCCAGCAGTTGGCCCCGGGGGGGCCGGTACGAGCAGTTCTTC. Looking up the rest from reference TRBV28 and TRBJ2-1 gives the full variable domain: DVKVTQSSRYLVKRTGEKVFLECVQDMDHENMFWYRQDPGLGLRLIYFSYDVKMKEKGDIPEGYSVSREKKERFSLILESASTNQTSMYLCASSWPRGGRYEQFFGPGTRLTVL.

This sequence joins TRBV4-2 and TRBJ2-3, with D perhaps TRBD1 (5 bases). Trimming took off 4 bases at V and 14 bases at J, with 28 bases between the two ends. This CDR3 spans 16 amino acids. Germline V lookup: CDR1 LGHNA, CDR2 YNFKEQ. CDR3 in DNA: TGTGCCAGCAGCCCCTCGCCTGGGGCACCCATCTTCTCCGGGTATTTT. As protein: CASSPSPGAPIFSGYF.

The sample holds many counts of this clonotype. The genes are TRBV29-1 and TRBJ1-5; TRBD1 is a possible D gene (5 bases). CDR1 is SQVTM and CDR2 is ANQGSEA in the germline V gene. Trimming removed 4 bases from V and 6 bases from J, with 13 bases in between. The CDR3 length is 13 residues. CDR3 DNA sequence: TGCAGCGTTGGTGGGATTGGGGGTCAGCCCCAGCATTTT. Translated: CSVGGIGGQPQHF.

This clonotype has more than one count but fewer than ten. The rearrangement joins TRBV7-2 to TRBJ1-5; the match to TRBD1 covers 7 bases. Germline trimming cut 6 bases from V and 3 bases from J; bases unmatched to any gene: 5. The germline V gene encodes CDR1 SGHTA and CDR2 FQGNSA. This CDR3 region has 14 residues. The CDR3 coding sequence is TGTGCCAGCAGATCCGGGACAGTCAATCAGCCCCAGCATTTT. The encoded protein is CASRSGTVNQPQHF. The full variable domain, its missing parts supplied by reference TRBV7-2 and TRBJ1-5, is GAGVSQSPSNKVTEKGKDVELRCDPISGHTALYWYRQSLGQGLEFLIYFQGNSAPDKSGLPSDRFSAERTGGSVSTLTIQRTQQEDSAVYLCASRSGTVNQPQHFGDGTRLSIL.

The table lists this clonotype with many counts. The chain carries TRBV7-2 and TRBJ2-1, with 7 nucleotides matching TRBD2. The junction had 7 bases not matched to a gene; V was cut back by 1 base and J by 4 bases. CDR1 SGHTA and CDR2 FQGNSA come from the germline V gene. The CDR3 spans 16 residues. The CDR3 reads CASSLVRLAVYNEQFF. The DNA of the CDR3 is TGTGCCAGCAGCTTAGTGCGTCTAGCGGTTTACAATGAGCAGTTCTTC.

The J gene is TRBJ1-4, the V gene TRBV7-9; 9 nucleotides agree with TRBD1. J gave up 7 bases and V 4 bases, and 7 bases lay outside the gene matches. Germline V lookup: CDR1 SEHNR, CDR2 FQNEAQ (reference sequence). This CDR3 contains 15 residues. CDR3 sequence (DNA): TGTGCCAGCAGCTCACCGGACAGGGGCGGTGAAAAACTGTTTTTT. Encoded protein: CASSSPDRGGEKLFF.

This clonotype was counted only a few times. The rearrangement joins TRBV5-1 to TRBJ1-1; D is perhaps TRBD1 (6 bases). This CDR3 has 15 residues. The V and J ends lost 2 bases and 3 bases respectively, with 14 bases between them. CDR1 is SGHRS, CDR2 YFSETQ, per germline. CDR3 sequence (DNA): TGCGCCAGCAGCTTTTCGGGGGCGGCGTACACTGAAGCTTTCTTT. Its protein is CASSFSGAAYTEAFF.